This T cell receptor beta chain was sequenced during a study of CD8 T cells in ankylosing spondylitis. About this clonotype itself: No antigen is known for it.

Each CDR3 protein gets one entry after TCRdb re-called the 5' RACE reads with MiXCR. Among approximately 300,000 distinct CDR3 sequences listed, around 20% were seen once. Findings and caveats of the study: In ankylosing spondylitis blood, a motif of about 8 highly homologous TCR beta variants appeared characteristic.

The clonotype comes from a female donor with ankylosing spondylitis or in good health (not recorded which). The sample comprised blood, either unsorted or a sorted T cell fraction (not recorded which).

The CDR3, as DNA: TGTGCCAGCAGTTTGACCCCCGGTGGCACTGAAGCTTTCTTT. It translates to CASSLTPGGTEAFF. This sequence joins TRBV12-3 or TRBV12-4 and TRBJ1-1; the D is unclear. V was trimmed by 3 bases and J by 4 bases, leaving 12 bases between them. This CDR3 has 14 amino acids.